This TCR beta chain originates from a study of type 1 and type 2 diabetes patients. Turning to the study itself: The cohort mixed type 1 diabetes, type 2 diabetes and nondiabetic donors.

With regard to this clonotype: As yet, its antigen is unknown.

Roughly 10 milliliters of peripheral blood were drawn from each donor. CDR1 is SGHAT and CDR2 is FQDESV in the germline V gene (reference sequence). The CDR3 loop spans 13 amino acids. Trimming removed 1 base at V and 5 bases at J, with 6 bases between. Whole-study results and caveats: Highly-expanded CD4+ clones were few in type 2 diabetes, median one, more than 3.5% of reads. V and J gene usage correlated at roughly 0.97 between type 2 diabetes and control samples.

PCR was run on genomic DNA. A primer set of 30 forward and 13 reverse primers amplified the CDR3. TCRdb processed the multiplex PCR reads anew with MiXCR; each CDR3 protein has one entry. The sample lists some 250,000 distinct CDR3 sequences, 47% seen once, with roughly 15% in the top ten. The source of this sequence is a man younger than 35 with type 2 diabetes. The rearrangement links TRBV11-1 to TRBJ1-5; D unresolved. Material: peripheral blood mononuclear cells (PBMCs). CDR3 nucleotide sequence: TGTGCCAGCAGCTTAGAGTATGATCAGCCCCAGCATTTT. Its translation: CASSLEYDQPQHF.